These T cell receptor beta chains were read from a single sample in a study of blood T cell repertoires in COVID-19. Only in-frame clones appear in the TCRdb table, and some are missing; sequencing was by immunoSEQ multiplex PCR. The profile covers about 210,000 clones, with 80% to 90% appearing a single time and roughly 10% taken by the ten largest. Sequenced material: peripheral blood. The receptor source for this set is an elderly woman with COVID-19, enrolled during active disease. Each CDR3 is given with its conserved first and last residue. Fields, in order: clone size, J gene, V gene, D gene, CDR3 protein, CDR3 DNA. D genes are given only for firm matches. Clone size appears in some rows only: once, few, many, or a class for an expanded clone.

- | TRBJ2-2 | TRBV9 | - | CASSVFWGRGVDTGELFF | TGTGCCAGCAGCGTATTCTGGGGCAGGGGTGTGGACACCGGGGAGCTGTTTTTT
- | TRBJ2-2 | TRBV5-5 | TRBD1 | CASSPGTGRFSGELFF | TGTGCCAGCAGCCCTGGGACAGGGAGGTTTTCCGGGGAGCTGTTTTTT
- | TRBJ2-3 | TRBV4-2 | TRBD2 | CASSRQLAGTDTQYF | TGTGCCAGCAGCCGGCAACTAGCGGGAACAGATACGCAGTATTTT
- | TRBJ2-1 | TRBV2 | - | CASNFYNEQFF | TGTGCCAGCAACTTCTACAATGAGCAGTTCTTC
- | TRBJ2-7 | TRBV6-2/TRBV6-3 | - | CASSRGDALSYEQYF | TGTGCCAGCAGCCGAGGTGATGCGCTTTCCTACGAGCAGTACTTC
- | TRBJ2-3 | TRBV3-1/TRBV3-2 | - | CASSLPTRADTQYF | TGTGCCAGCAGCCTACCTACTAGAGCAGATACGCAGTATTTT
- | TRBJ2-3 | TRBV5-1 | TRBD2 | CASSPWGGGTDTQYF | TGCGCCAGCAGCCCTTGGGGGGGAGGCACAGATACGCAGTATTTT
- | TRBJ1-1 | TRBV18 | TRBD1 | CASSPRQGEGLTEAFF | TGTGCCAGCTCACCAAGACAGGGTGAAGGACTGACTGAAGCTTTCTTT
- | TRBJ2-5 | TRBV6-1 | TRBD1 | CASSESWDSQETQYF | TGTGCCAGCAGTGAAAGTTGGGACAGCCAAGAGACCCAGTACTTC
- | TRBJ2-1 | TRBV5-4 | TRBD2 | CASSLPTSGSYNEQFF | TGTGCCAGCAGCTTGCCGACTAGCGGCTCCTACAATGAGCAGTTCTTC
- | TRBJ1-3 | TRBV5-1 | - | CASSLGGSGNTIYF | TGCGCCAGCAGCTTGGGAGGGTCTGGAAACACCATATATTTT
few | TRBJ1-2 | TRBV29-1 | - | CSASAQGYGYTF | TGCAGCGCTTCCGCCCAGGGGTATGGCTACACCTTC
- | TRBJ1-2 | TRBV5-1 | TRBD1 | CASSLGGQGRLGYTF | TGCGCCAGCAGCTTAGGAGGACAGGGGAGACTTGGCTACACCTTC
- | TRBJ1-6 | TRBV27 | - | CASSLGLFLSNSPLHF | TGTGCCAGCAGTTTGGGACTGTTCCTTAGTAATTCACCCCTCCACTTT
- | TRBJ1-1 | TRBV18 | TRBD1 | CASSDSTGGGTEAFF | TGTGCCAGCTCAGACTCGACAGGGGGAGGTACTGAAGCTTTCTTT
- | TRBJ2-1 | TRBV10-3 | TRBD1 | CAIIKDRGHEQFF | TGTGCCATCATTAAGGACAGGGGCCATGAGCAGTTCTTC
- | TRBJ1-2 | TRBV20-1 | TRBD1 | CSADAGGGYTF | TGCAGTGCTGATGCAGGGGGTGGCTACACCTTC
few | TRBJ2-1 | TRBV10-3 | TRBD1 | CAISESMAGGYNEQFF | TGTGCCATCAGTGAGTCGATGGCAGGGGGCTACAATGAGCAGTTCTTC
- | TRBJ1-1 | TRBV6-5 | TRBD1 | CASTRSGTGGTEAFF | TGTGCCAGCACCCGAAGTGGTACAGGGGGGACTGAAGCTTTCTTT
- | TRBJ1-2 | TRBV18 | TRBD1 | CASSPQGAFGYTF | TGTGCCAGCTCCCCACAGGGGGCGTTTGGCTACACCTTC
- | TRBJ1-2 | TRBV28 | TRBD1 | CASWTGGDSGYTF | TGTGCCAGTTGGACAGGAGGTGATTCAGGCTACACCTTC
- | TRBJ1-5 | TRBV24-1 | - | CATSDEGNQPQHF | TGTGCCACCAGTGATGAGGGCAATCAGCCCCAGCATTTT
- | TRBJ2-2 | TRBV11-2 | TRBD2 | CASSETSGGLHTGELFF | TGTGCCAGCAGCGAGACTAGCGGGGGGCTCCACACCGGGGAGCTGTTTTTT
- | TRBJ2-2 | TRBV28 | - | CASRLMRNTGELFF | TGTGCCAGCAGGTTAATGAGGAACACCGGGGAGCTGTTTTTT
- | TRBJ2-5 | TRBV11-2 | - | CASSLVIQETQYF | TGTGCCAGCAGCTTAGTTATCCAAGAGACCCAGTACTTC
- | TRBJ2-1 | TRBV4-1 | TRBD1 | CASTQGQGALEQFF | TGCGCCAGCACCCAGGGGCAGGGGGCGCTTGAGCAGTTCTTC
- | TRBJ1-1 | TRBV6-5 | - | CASSPGLNSEAFF | TGTGCCAGCAGTCCAGGACTGAACTCAGAAGCTTTCTTT
- | TRBJ2-7 | TRBV28 | - | CASRPQGTYEQYF | TGTGCCAGCAGACCACAGGGAACCTACGAGCAGTACTTC
- | TRBJ2-1 | TRBV3-1/TRBV3-2 | TRBD1 | CASSQDSPQGPLNEQFF | TGTGCCAGCAGCCAAGACTCCCCACAGGGGCCATTAAATGAGCAGTTCTTC
- | TRBJ1-2 | TRBV7-2 | - | CASSLVGVWGYTF | TGTGCCAGCAGCTTAGTCGGGGTGTGGGGCTACACCTTC
- | TRBJ2-1 | TRBV12-3/TRBV12-4 | - | CASLRANEQFF | TGTGCCAGCCTGCGCGCCAATGAGCAGTTCTTC
few | TRBJ1-1 | TRBV5-1 | TRBD1 | CASRPEGQGFSFF | TGCGCCAGTCGCCCGGAGGGACAGGGTTTCTCTTTCTTT
- | TRBJ1-2 | TRBV24-1 | - | CATSDSVTAPYGYTF | TGTGCCACCAGTGATTCCGTGACAGCACCCTATGGCTACACCTTC